A single sample gave rise to the 10 T cell receptor beta chains below, sequenced in a study of blood T cell repertoires in COVID-19. Profiled with immunoSEQ multiplex PCR; TCRdb holds only in-frame clones, not every one. Among some 74,000 clones listed, more than 75% were seen once. Sequencing used peripheral blood. The origin of the receptors is a man between 50 and 59 years old with active COVID-19.

The rearrangement joins TRBV15 to TRBJ2-1; D uncertain. Germline CDR1 LNHNV, CDR2 YYDKDF (reference sequence). V was clipped by 0 bases and J by 0 bases, with 12 bases between them. This CDR3 is built from 17 residues. DNA of the CDR3: TGTGCCACCAGCAGAGATTATGCGGTAAGCTCCTACAATGAGCAGTTCTTC. This sequence encodes CATSRDYAVSSYNEQFF.

The chain combines TRBV19 with TRBJ2-7, with a weak D call TRBD1 (6 bases). Germline V gene sequence: CDR1 LNHDA, CDR2 SQIVND (reference sequence). Trimming removed 3 bases from V and 1 base from J, with 10 bases in between. This CDR3 is built from 14 residues. CDR3 sequence: CASSISRGSYEQYF. DNA for the CDR3: TGTGCCAGTAGTATCAGCAGGGGATCCTACGAGCAGTACTTC.

This chain uses TRBV7-8 with TRBJ1-6, with TRBD1 matching over 7 bases. Germline trimming cut 6 bases from V and 8 bases from J; bases unmatched to any gene: 10. This CDR3 is built from 15 residues. Germline values: CDR1 SGHVS, CDR2 FQNEAQ. CDR3 in amino acids: CASRTEGAVDSPLHF. The CDR3 DNA is TGTGCCAGCAGGACGGAGGGGGCGGTCGATTCACCCCTCCACTTT.

The V and J genes are TRBV6-5 and TRBJ1-2; the D gene is possibly TRBD1 (6 bases). V was trimmed by 5 bases and J by 2 bases, leaving 12 bases between them. This CDR3 is built from 14 residues. Germline V gives CDR1 MNHEY, CDR2 SVGAGI. CDR3 DNA sequence: TGTGCCAGCAGTCCTTACAGGGCCAACTATGGCTACACCTTC. This sequence encodes CASSPYRANYGYTF.

The gene calls are TRBV28 and TRBJ2-3; D gene uncertain. V was shortened by 3 bases and J by 5 bases, with 3 bases between the two germline ends. This CDR3 has 11 amino acids. The germline V gene has CDR1 MDHEN and CDR2 SYDVKM. CDR3 amino acids: CASSFLDTQYF. In nucleotides, the CDR3 is TGTGCCAGCAGTTTTCTAGATACGCAGTATTTT.

This sequence joins TRBV7-2 and TRBJ2-2, with a possible D match to TRBD1 (6 bases). From germline, CDR1 is SGHTA and CDR2 FQGNSA. Trimming took 2 bases from V and 4 from J, leaving 20 bases between them. CDR3 length: 18 amino acids. The CDR3 DNA sequence: TGTGCCAGCAGCTTATCTGGCAGGGGAATGGTTGGCACCGGGGAGCTGTTTTTT. This encodes CASSLSGRGMVGTGELFF.

The gene calls are TRBV20-1 and TRBJ1-6; 9 positions match TRBD1. Unmatched junction bases numbered 13, after V lost 3 bases and J lost 7 bases. The length of the CDR3 is 17 residues. The germline V gene has CDR1 DFQATT and CDR2 SNEGSKA (reference sequence). The CDR3 region is CSASSNVFDRGNSPLHF. The CDR3 DNA follows: TGCAGTGCTAGTTCGAATGTTTTCGACAGGGGGAATTCACCCCTCCACTTT.

The CDR3 nucleotides are TGTGCCAGCAGCGCCACGACAGCGAACACTGAAGCTTTCTTT. Its translation: CASSATTANTEAFF. The chain recombines TRBV9 with TRBJ1-1; TRBD1 might be the D (5 bases). The CDR3 has 14 residues. Trimming took off 3 bases at V and 1 base at J, with 10 bases between the two ends. CDR1 SGDLS and CDR2 YYNGEE come from the germline V gene.

V is TRBV27 and J is TRBJ2-1; 8 bases are a match to TRBD2. The J segment lost 8 bases and the V segment lost 3 bases, leaving 9 bases of the junction unmatched. Per the germline V gene, CDR1 is MNHEY and CDR2 is SMNVEV (reference sequence). This CDR3 spans 15 amino acids. In nucleotides, the CDR3 is TGTGCCAGCAGTTTTTACGGGGGGGCCGGGGATGAGCAGTTCTTC. This encodes CASSFYGGAGDEQFF.

The chain recombines TRBV7-9 with TRBJ1-5, with 8 nucleotides matching TRBD1. The germline gives CDR1 SEHNR, CDR2 FQNEAQ (reference sequence). The CDR3 is 16 residues long. J gave up 3 bases and V 5 bases, and 9 bases lay outside the gene matches. CDR3 nucleotides: TGTGCCAGCAGCCAAAGTAGGACAGGGTCCAATCAGCCCCAGCATTTT. Residues: CASSQSRTGSNQPQHF.